Each of the 4 T cell receptor beta chains below was sequenced from the same sample in a study of graft-versus-host responses after intestinal transplantation. TCRdb's copy holds only in-frame clones and misses some; the assay was immunoSEQ multiplex PCR. The table lists 40,000 to 55,000 clones, around 85% of them singletons. No antigens are known for them. Specimen: unstimulated CD4+ T cells sorted from spleen or lymph node cells, collected before transplant. These receptors were collected from a human donor who was the organ donor for an intestinal transplant.

This chain uses TRBV6-1 with TRBJ1-3, with TRBD1 matching over 8 bases. V shed 3 bases, J shed 10 bases, and the junction held 8 bases outside the gene matches. From germline, CDR1 is MNHNS and CDR2 SASEGT. The CDR3 runs to 14 residues. The CDR3: CASSEGTGSLTIYF. CDR3 nucleotides: TGTGCCAGCAGTGAGGGGACAGGCTCACTGACCATATATTTT.

Only one count was recorded for this clone. The chain combines TRBV4-1 with TRBJ2-2; TRBD2 matches at 9 bases. The CDR3 loop spans 16 amino acids. Losses at the gene ends were 0 bases for V and 1 base for J; bases not matched to a gene: 0. Per germline, CDR1 MGHRA and CDR2 YSYEKL. CDR3 in DNA: TGCGCCAGCAGCCAAGAACTAGCGGGGAACACCGGGGAGCTGTTTTTT. Translating gives CASSQELAGNTGELFF.

The CDR3 protein is CASKESGTGDYEQYF. The CDR3 DNA reads as TGTGCCAGTAAGGAGTCCGGGACAGGGGACTACGAGCAGTACTTC. The genes are TRBV19 and TRBJ2-7, with 10 bases lining up with TRBD1. Germline V gives CDR1 LNHDA, CDR2 SQIVND (reference sequence). The V segment lost 7 bases and the J segment 3 bases; nucleotides outside the gene matches: 9. CDR3 length: 15 amino acids.

With regard to this clone: Mismatch with germline at one junction end may stem from a read error. The V call is TRBV5-1, the J call TRBJ2-7, with a weak D call TRBD2 (5 bases). CDR1 and CDR2 from the germline V gene are SGHRS and YFSETQ. This CDR3 spans 13 amino acids. DNA for the CDR3: TGCGCCAACAGCTTGCAGGAGGCCTACGAGCAGTACTTC. It encodes CANSLQEAYEQYF. Variable domain in full (rest from reference TRBV5-1 and TRBJ2-7): KAGVTQTPRYLIKTRGQQVTLSCSPISGHRSVSWYQQTPGQGLQFLFEYFSETQRNKGNFPGRFSGRQFSNSRSEMNVSTLELGDSALYLCANSLQEAYEQYFGPGTRLTVT.